The next 15 T cell receptor beta chains were all read from a single sample in a study of post-analysis software for immune sequencing data. General observations from the study: TRBV segments more frequent in patients than in controls numbered a few and included TRBV5-6, TRBV5-1 and TRBV20-1.

Their cognate antigens are unknown. cDNA libraries for TCR beta contained unique molecular identifiers. TCRdb reprocessed the PCR reads with MiXCR, giving one entry per CDR3 protein. The sample carries 550,000 to 700,000 distinct CDR3 sequences, 44% recorded once. The specimen sequenced was blood. The receptors originated from a girl aged 10-17 years with multiple sclerosis.

In this sample, this clonotype turned up a few times. DNA of the CDR3: TGTGCCAGCAGAGTGGGACTAGCGCCTAGCAATGAGCAGTTCTTC. It yields the protein CASRVGLAPSNEQFF. V usage is TRBV12-3 or TRBV12-4 and J usage is TRBJ2-1; 10 bases are shared with TRBD2. This CDR3 region has 15 residues. V lost 6 bases to trimming and J lost 6 bases; unmatched junction nucleotides: 8.

This clonotype was picked up a small number of times. V usage is TRBV6-2 or TRBV6-3 and J usage is TRBJ1-5; 11 bases fit TRBD1. The V segment lost 6 bases and the J segment 4 bases; nucleotides outside the gene matches: 5. CDR3 size: 15 residues. Germline V gene data show CDR1 as MNHEY and CDR2 as SVGEGT. The CDR3 here is CASSVRDRGNQPQHF. The CDR3 bases are TGTGCCAGCAGCGTCCGGGACAGGGGGAATCAGCCCCAGCATTTT.

Only a few counts were recorded for this clonotype. The genes are TRBV5-1 and TRBJ1-2; D not certain. V was shortened by 1 base and J by 5 bases, with 21 bases between the two germline ends. This CDR3 comprises 17 residues. The germline gives CDR1 SGHRS, CDR2 YFSETQ. This CDR3 is CASSLSGRPAGEYGYTF. The CDR3 DNA is TGCGCCAGCAGCTTGTCAGGTCGACCGGCGGGAGAGTATGGCTACACCTTC.

The gene calls are TRBV7-2 and TRBJ2-3; a possible D gene is TRBD2 (5 bases). The V gene's germline CDR1 is SGHTA and CDR2 FQGNSA. The CDR3 extends over 14 amino acids. Between the trimmed V and J ends, which lost 3 bases and 2 bases, there was a span of 9 bases. The CDR3 reads CASSFGLLTDTQYF. As DNA, the CDR3 is TGTGCCAGCAGCTTCGGACTCCTCACAGATACGCAGTATTTT.

The chain carries TRBV7-9 and TRBJ2-7, with TRBD1 as a possible D gene (6 bases). The V end lost 5 bases, the J end lost 1 base, and 15 bases lay between the germline ends. Per the germline V gene, CDR1 is SEHNR and CDR2 is FQNEAQ (reference sequence). This CDR3 region has 15 residues. For the CDR3, the DNA is TGTGCCAGCAGCCCCCTGGACAGAGATTCCTACGAGCAGTACTTC. The encoded protein is CASSPLDRDSYEQYF. Drawing the rest from reference TRBV7-9 and TRBJ2-7, the complete variable domain is DTGVSQNPRHKITKRGQNVTFRCDPISEHNRLYWYRQTLGQGPEFLTYFQNEAQLEKSRLLSDRFSAERPKGSFSTLEIQRTEQGDSAMYLCASSPLDRDSYEQYFGPGTRLTVT.

This clonotype was counted a few times. This sequence joins TRBV29-1 and TRBJ2-7, with 11 bases aligning to TRBD2. The germline gives CDR1 SQVTM, CDR2 ANQGSEA. CDR3 size: 19 residues. After removal of 1 base from V and 3 bases from J, the junction contained 17 bases not matched to a gene. The CDR3, as DNA: TGCAGCGTTGAAGGGTGGGTTGATGGCCCGGGACTAGCGGTCTACGAGCAGTACTTC. This gives the protein CSVEGWVDGPGLAVYEQYF.

This rearrangement joins TRBV27 to TRBJ1-6, with TRBD1 matching over 8 bases. Germline V gene sequence: CDR1 MNHEY, CDR2 SMNVEV (reference sequence). Trimming at V came to 7 bases and at J to 9 bases, leaving 11 bases not matched to a gene. The CDR3 has 15 residues. The chain's CDR3 is CASTTGQGWGSPLHF. In DNA, the CDR3 is TGTGCCAGCACCACCGGACAGGGCTGGGGTTCACCCCTCCACTTT.

This rearrangement joins TRBV4-2 to TRBJ2-5, with D hard to call. Per the germline V gene, CDR1 is LGHNA and CDR2 is YNFKEQ. The V end was cut by 1 base, the J end by 2 bases, with 8 bases between. This CDR3 has 14 amino acids. In nucleotides, the CDR3 is TGTGCCAGCAGCCAAGCCCCAGATCAAGAGACCCAGTACTTC. Its protein product is CASSQAPDQETQYF.

V gene TRBV20-1 combines with J gene TRBJ2-7, with 8 bases aligning to TRBD1. Per germline, CDR1 DFQATT and CDR2 SNEGSKA (reference sequence). This CDR3 contains 15 residues. V shed 5 bases and J 1 base; nucleotides not matched to a gene: 10. This chain's CDR3 is CSADAGQVASYEQYF. The CDR3 nucleotides read TGCAGTGCTGATGCGGGACAGGTAGCATCCTACGAGCAGTACTTC.

Comment on this clonotype: One end of the junction does not line up with germline, which may come from a read error. The J gene is TRBJ2-5, the V gene TRBV7-8, with 8 bases aligning to TRBD2. CDR1 and CDR2 from the germline V gene are SGHVS and FQNEAQ. The CDR3 runs 12 residues. This CDR3 reads CASKREGETQCF. The DNA for the CDR3 is TGTGCCAGCAAACGGGAGGGGGAGACCCAGTGCTTC.

This clonotype was detected ten times or more. J is TRBJ2-7 and V is TRBV2, with D possibly TRBD1 on 6 matching bases. The CDR3 runs 15 residues. Per the germline V gene, CDR1 is SNHLY and CDR2 is FYNNEI. The V and J ends lost 3 bases and 6 bases respectively, with 18 bases between them. This chain's CDR3 is CASSDQGSIGGEQYF. CDR3 bases: TGTGCCAGCAGTGACCAGGGGAGTATTGGAGGCGAGCAGTACTTC.

The chain recombines TRBV5-4 with TRBJ2-1, with 12 bases fitting TRBD1. The V and J ends lost 5 bases and 8 bases, in that order; junction bases with no gene match: 5. The CDR3 is 14 residues long. Germline CDR1 SGHNT, CDR2 YYREEE (reference sequence). The CDR3 nucleotides are TGTGCCAGCAGTATGGGACAGGGGGCGGATGAGCAGTTCTTC. Its protein is CASSMGQGADEQFF. The entire variable domain, with the rest obtained from reference TRBV5-4 and TRBJ2-1, is as follows: ETGVTQSPTHLIKTRGQQVTLRCSSQSGHNTVSWYQQALGQGPQFIFQYYREEENGRGNFPPRFSGLQFPNYSSELNVNALELDDSALYLCASSMGQGADEQFFGPGTRLTVL.

The gene calls are TRBV11-3 and TRBJ2-3, with D maybe TRBD1 (6 bases). The germline V and J ends were trimmed by 5 bases and 2 bases, with 11 bases remaining between them. Germline-derived CDR1 and CDR2 are SGHNT and YENEEA. The CDR3 loop spans 14 amino acids. CDR3 in DNA: TGTGCCAGCAGCACGGGACAAGTCACAGATACGCAGTATTTT. This codes for CASSTGQVTDTQYF.

This clonotype was observed a few times. The V gene is TRBV5-1, the J gene TRBJ2-3; D gene uncertain. The CDR3 is 17 residues long. Germline loops: CDR1 SGHRS, CDR2 YFSETQ. V lost 1 base, J lost 0 bases, and 15 bases lay in between. The CDR3 here is CASSLSGRASSTDTQYF. DNA of the CDR3: TGCGCCAGCAGCTTGTCTGGACGGGCCTCTAGCACAGATACGCAGTATTTT. The whole variable domain, filled in from reference TRBV5-1 and TRBJ2-3, reads KAGVTQTPRYLIKTRGQQVTLSCSPISGHRSVSWYQQTPGQGLQFLFEYFSETQRNKGNFPGRFSGRQFSNSRSEMNVSTLELGDSALYLCASSLSGRASSTDTQYFGPGTRLTVL.

V and J are TRBV6-5 and TRBJ2-7; 7 nucleotides align to TRBD2. The CDR3 covers 14 residues. The V gene's germline CDR1 is MNHEY and CDR2 SVGAGI. V was pared by 2 bases and J by 3 bases, with 4 bases of the junction left unmatched. This CDR3 is CASSYGGEVYEQYF. DNA of the CDR3: TGTGCCAGCAGTTACGGGGGGGAGGTCTACGAGCAGTACTTC.